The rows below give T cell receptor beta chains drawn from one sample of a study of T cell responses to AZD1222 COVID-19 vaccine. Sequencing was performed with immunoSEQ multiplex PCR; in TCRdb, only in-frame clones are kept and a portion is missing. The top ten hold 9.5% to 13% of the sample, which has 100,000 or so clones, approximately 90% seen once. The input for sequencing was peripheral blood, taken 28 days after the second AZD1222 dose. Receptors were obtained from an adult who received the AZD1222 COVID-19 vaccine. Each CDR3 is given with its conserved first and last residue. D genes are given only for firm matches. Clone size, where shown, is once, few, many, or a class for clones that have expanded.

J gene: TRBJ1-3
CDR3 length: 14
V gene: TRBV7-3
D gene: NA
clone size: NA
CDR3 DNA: TGTGCCAGCAGCTTAGGGATCTCTGGAAACACCATATATTTT
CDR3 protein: CASSLGISGNTIYF

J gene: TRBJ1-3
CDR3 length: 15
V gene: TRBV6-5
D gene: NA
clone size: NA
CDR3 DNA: TGTGCCAGCCCTGTACGAGCTCCGCTTGGAAACACCATATATTTT
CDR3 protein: CASPVRAPLGNTIYF

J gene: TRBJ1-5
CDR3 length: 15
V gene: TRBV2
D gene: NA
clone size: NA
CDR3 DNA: TGTGCCAGCAGTGAAATGGGCAGAATCAATCAGCCCCAGCATTTT
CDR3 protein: CASSEMGRINQPQHF

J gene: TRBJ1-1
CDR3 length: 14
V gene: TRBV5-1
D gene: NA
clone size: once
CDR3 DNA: TGCGCCAGCAGCAACGGACAGCCCAACACTGAAGCTTTCTTT
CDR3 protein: CASSNGQPNTEAFF

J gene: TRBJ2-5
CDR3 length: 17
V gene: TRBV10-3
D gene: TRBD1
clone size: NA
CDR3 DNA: TGTGCCATCAGTGAGTCGACAGGGGGGGCAAGCCAAGAGACCCAGTACTTC
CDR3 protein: CAISESTGGASQETQYF

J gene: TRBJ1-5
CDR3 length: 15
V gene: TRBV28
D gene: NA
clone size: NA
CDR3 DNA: TGTGCCAGCAGTTATGGGACCTGGAGCAATCAGCCCCAGCATTTT
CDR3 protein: CASSYGTWSNQPQHF

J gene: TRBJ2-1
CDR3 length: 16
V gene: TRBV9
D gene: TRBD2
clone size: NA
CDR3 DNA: TGTGCCAGCAGCCAACTAGGGACTAGCGGGAACAATGAGCAGTTCTTC
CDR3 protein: CASSQLGTSGNNEQFF

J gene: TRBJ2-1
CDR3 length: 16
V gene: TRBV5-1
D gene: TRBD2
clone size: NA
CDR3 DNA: TGCGCCAGCAGCCCAGCCCGGGCGGGGGGGCTGGGTGAGCAGTTCTTC
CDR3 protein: CASSPARAGGLGEQFF

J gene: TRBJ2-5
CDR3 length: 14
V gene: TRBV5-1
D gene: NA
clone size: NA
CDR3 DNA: TGCGCCAGCAGCTTACAGGGTGGGCAAGAGACCCAGTACTTC
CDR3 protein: CASSLQGGQETQYF

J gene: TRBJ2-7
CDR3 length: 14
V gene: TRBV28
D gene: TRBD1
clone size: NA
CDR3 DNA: TGTGCCAGCAGCGCCCGAGGACAGGGGTACGAGCAGTACTTC
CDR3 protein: CASSARGQGYEQYF

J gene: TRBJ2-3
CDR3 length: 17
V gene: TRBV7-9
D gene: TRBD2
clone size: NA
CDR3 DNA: TGTGCCAGCAGCTCCCGGGGGACTAGCGAACGCACAGATACGCAGTATTTT
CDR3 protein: CASSSRGTSERTDTQYF

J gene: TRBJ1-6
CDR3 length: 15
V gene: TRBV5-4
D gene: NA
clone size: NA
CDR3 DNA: TGTGCCAGCTCAGCCCGTCAGGGAAAGGATTCACCCCTCCACTTT
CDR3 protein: CASSARQGKDSPLHF

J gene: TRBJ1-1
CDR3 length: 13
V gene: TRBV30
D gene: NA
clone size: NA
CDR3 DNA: TGTGCCTGGAGCAGAAGACAATTAACTGAAGCTTTCTTT
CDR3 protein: CAWSRRQLTEAFF

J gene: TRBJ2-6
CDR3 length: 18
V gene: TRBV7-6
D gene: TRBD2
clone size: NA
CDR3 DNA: TGTGCCAGCAGCGAAGGACTAGCGGGAAGCTCTGGGGCCAACGTCCTGACTTTC
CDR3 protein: CASSEGLAGSSGANVLTF

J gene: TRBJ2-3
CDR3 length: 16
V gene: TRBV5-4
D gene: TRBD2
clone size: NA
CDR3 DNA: TGTGCCAGCAGGTCCGGGACTAGCGGGGGGGAGTTTACGCAGTATTTT
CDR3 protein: CASRSGTSGGEFTQYF

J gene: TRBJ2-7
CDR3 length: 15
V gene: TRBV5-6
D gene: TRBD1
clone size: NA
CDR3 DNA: TGTGCCAGCAGCCCCTGGACAGGGATCAGCTACGAGCAGTACTTC
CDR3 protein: CASSPWTGISYEQYF

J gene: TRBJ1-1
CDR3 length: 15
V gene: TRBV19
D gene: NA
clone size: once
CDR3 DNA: TGTGCCAGTAGTCTTCCCCGGGCGTGGACCACTGAAGCTTTCTTT
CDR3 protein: CASSLPRAWTTEAFF

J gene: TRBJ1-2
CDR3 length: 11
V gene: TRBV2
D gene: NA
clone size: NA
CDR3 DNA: TGTGCCAGCAGTGACAGGGGTGGCTACACCTTC
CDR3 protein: CASSDRGGYTF

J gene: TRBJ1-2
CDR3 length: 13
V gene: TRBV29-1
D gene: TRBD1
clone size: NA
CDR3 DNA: TGCAGCGTTGCAGAGACAGGGACATGGGGCTACACCTTC
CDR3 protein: CSVAETGTWGYTF

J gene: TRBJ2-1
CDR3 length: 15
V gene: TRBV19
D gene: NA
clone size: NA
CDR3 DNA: TGTGCCAGTAGTATAGGAGGTGGGTCCATAGGTGAGCAGTTCTTC
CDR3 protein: CASSIGGGSIGEQFF

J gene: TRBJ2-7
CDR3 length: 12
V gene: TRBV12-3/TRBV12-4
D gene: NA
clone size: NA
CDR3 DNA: TGTGCCAGCAGTTCCTTGACTGGCGAGCAGTACTTC
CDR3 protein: CASSSLTGEQYF

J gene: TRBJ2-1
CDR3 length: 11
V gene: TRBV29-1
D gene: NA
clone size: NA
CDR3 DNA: TGCAGCGTTGGGGAAAGAGGGGAGCAGTTCTTC
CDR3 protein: CSVGERGEQFF

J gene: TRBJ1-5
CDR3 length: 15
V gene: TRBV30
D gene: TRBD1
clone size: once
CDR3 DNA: TGTGCCTGGAGAGGAACAGGGGGTAGAAATCAGCCCCAGCATTTT
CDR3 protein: CAWRGTGGRNQPQHF

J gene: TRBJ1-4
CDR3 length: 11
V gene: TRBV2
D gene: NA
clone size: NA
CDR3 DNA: TGTGCCAGCAGGGGGGATGAAAAACTGTTTTTT
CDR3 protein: CASRGDEKLFF

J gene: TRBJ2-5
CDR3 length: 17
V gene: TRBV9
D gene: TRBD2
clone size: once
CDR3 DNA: TGTGCCAGCAGCGAAGACTCGGCGGGACTAGAGGAAGAGACCCAGTACTTC
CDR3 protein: CASSEDSAGLEEETQYF

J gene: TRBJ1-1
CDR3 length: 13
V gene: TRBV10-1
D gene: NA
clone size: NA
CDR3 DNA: TGCGCCAGCAAACGAAACATGAACACTGAAGCTTTCTTT
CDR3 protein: CASKRNMNTEAFF

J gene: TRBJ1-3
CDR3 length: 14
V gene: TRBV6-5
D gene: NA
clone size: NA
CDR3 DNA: TGTGCCAGCAGTCTGGGAGGGGTTGGAAACACCATATATTTT
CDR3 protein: CASSLGGVGNTIYF

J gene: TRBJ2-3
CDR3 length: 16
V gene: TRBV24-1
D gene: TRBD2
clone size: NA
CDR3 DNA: TGTGCCACCAGTGACCCCTCGGGCGGGAGCGGGGATACGCAGTATTTT
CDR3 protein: CATSDPSGGSGDTQYF

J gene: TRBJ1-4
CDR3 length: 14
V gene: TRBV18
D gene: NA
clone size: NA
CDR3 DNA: TGTGCCAGCTCACCGAGCTGGGGAGGGGAAAAACTGTTTTTT
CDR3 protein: CASSPSWGGEKLFF

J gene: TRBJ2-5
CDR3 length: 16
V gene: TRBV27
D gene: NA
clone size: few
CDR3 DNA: TGTGCCAGCAGTCCGCACTCCGGGACACAAAAGGAGACCCAGTACTTC
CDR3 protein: CASSPHSGTQKETQYF

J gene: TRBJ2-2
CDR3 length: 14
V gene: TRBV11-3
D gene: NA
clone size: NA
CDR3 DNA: TGTGCCAGCAGCTTAGATCCGGAGAAGGAGGAGCTGTTTTTT
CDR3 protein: CASSLDPEKEELFF

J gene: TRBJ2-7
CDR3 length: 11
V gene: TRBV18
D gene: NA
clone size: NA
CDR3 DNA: TGTGCCAGCTCTGCGTCCTACGAGCAGTACTTC
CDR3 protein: CASSASYEQYF

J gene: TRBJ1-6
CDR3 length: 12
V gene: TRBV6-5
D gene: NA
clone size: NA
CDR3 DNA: TGTGCCAGCAGTTGGACTAATTCACCCCTCCACTTT
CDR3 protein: CASSWTNSPLHF

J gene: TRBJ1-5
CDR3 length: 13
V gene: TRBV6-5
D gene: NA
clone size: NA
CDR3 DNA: TGTGCCAGCAGTTACAATCGGGATCAGCCCCAGCATTTT
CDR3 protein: CASSYNRDQPQHF

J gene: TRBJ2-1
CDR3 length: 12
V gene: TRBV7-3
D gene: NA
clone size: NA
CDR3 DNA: TGTGCCAGCAGCTTATCGGATAATGAGCAGTTCTTC
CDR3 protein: CASSLSDNEQFF

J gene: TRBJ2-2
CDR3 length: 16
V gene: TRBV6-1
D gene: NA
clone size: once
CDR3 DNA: TGTGCCAGCAGTGCCCCCGCGGGTTTGGGCACCGGGGAGCTGTTTTTT
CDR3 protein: CASSAPAGLGTGELFF